Listed here are 19 T cell receptor beta chains from one sample, sequenced in a study of T cells in Graves' hyperthyroidism and ophthalmopathy. Amplified regions were TCR beta CDR3 sequences from RNA transcripts. The primer set for the first-round RT-PCR of the TCR CDR3 was HTBI. TCRdb ran MiXCR on the multiplex PCR reads and lists one entry per CDR3 protein. The sample contains about 560,000 distinct CDR3 sequences, 16% of which appear only once. Sequencing input: blood. The receptors derive from a woman aged 18-29 years with Graves' hyperthyroidism.

The chain uses TRBV18 and TRBJ2-5; the D is unclear. Germline CDR1 and CDR2: KGHSH and LQKENI. V was pared by 6 bases and J by 0 bases, with 11 bases between. The CDR3 length is 14 residues. The CDR3 DNA reads as TGTGCCAGCTCTCCTCAGTGGTACCAAGAGACCCAGTACTTC. Its translation: CASSPQWYQETQYF.

Ten or more counts support this clonotype. Written as DNA, the CDR3 is TGTGCCAGCAGCTTAGGAGGGGGTGGGGGGCCCCCAGTCACTGAAGCTTTCTTT. The encoded protein is CASSLGGGGGPPVTEAFF. The chain has TRBV7-8 and TRBJ1-1; tentative D call: TRBD1 (6 bases). The CDR3 extends over 18 amino acids. Trimming took off 1 base at V and 4 bases at J, with 22 bases between the two ends. Looked up from germline, CDR1 is SGHVS and CDR2 is FQNEAQ.

The chain combines TRBV6-6 with TRBJ2-6; D not certain. Germline V gives CDR1 MNHNY, CDR2 SVGAGI (reference sequence). V was pared by 0 bases and J by 0 bases, with 6 bases between. This CDR3 is 16 amino acids long. The CDR3 is CASSYSWVSGANVLTF. CDR3 DNA sequence: TGTGCCAGCAGTTACTCGTGGGTCTCTGGGGCCAACGTCCTGACTTTC.

V gene TRBV10-2 combines with J gene TRBJ1-2; D unresolved. The CDR3 length is 14 residues. Between the trimmed V and J ends, which lost 2 bases and 2 bases, there was a span of 9 bases. Germline CDR1 and CDR2: WSHSY and SAAADI. CDR3 sequence reads: CASSEGVRNYGYTF. The CDR3 region has the DNA TGCGCCAGCAGTGAGGGGGTCCGGAACTATGGCTACACCTTC.

This clonotype was observed a few times. V is TRBV27 and J is TRBJ2-1; D gene ambiguous. The CDR3 is 16 residues long. V was cut by 2 bases and J by 5 bases, with 16 bases left in between. CDR1 is MNHEY, CDR2 SMNVEV, per germline (reference sequence). CDR3 in DNA: TGTGCCAGCAGTTTAACCTACCCGGGTAGGGACAATGAGCAGTTCTTC. Protein product: CASSLTYPGRDNEQFF.

This clonotype was detected many times. This chain links TRBV6-2 or TRBV6-3 with TRBJ2-3, with 8 bases lining up with TRBD1. V shed 10 bases, J shed 2 bases, and the junction held 8 bases outside the gene matches. Germline lookup yields CDR1 MNHEY and CDR2 SVGEGT. This CDR3 region has 14 residues. The CDR3 sequence is CAIGQGLVTDTQYF. The CDR3, as DNA: TGTGCCATCGGACAGGGTCTGGTCACAGATACGCAGTATTTT.

This clonotype showed up just a few times. This rearrangement joins TRBV12-3 or TRBV12-4 to TRBJ2-1; 8 nucleotides line up with TRBD2. There are 18 residues in the CDR3. V lost 1 base and J lost 5; bases outside the gene matches: 13. CDR3 coding DNA: TGTGCCAGCAGTTTAGGACCCTTAAGCGGGAGTTTCCACAATGAGCAGTTCTTC. Translating gives CASSLGPLSGSFHNEQFF.

This clonotype appeared many times. J is TRBJ2-7 and V is TRBV12-3 or TRBV12-4; TRBD2 might be the D (6 bases). The length of the CDR3 is 15 residues. V lost 2 bases to trimming and J lost 9 bases, with 20 bases between them. CDR3 amino acids: CASSLHSGHVGWQYF. The CDR3 DNA reads TGTGCCAGCAGTTTACATAGCGGCCACGTAGGGTGGCAGTACTTC.

CDR3 protein: CSARKLGRTATDTQYF. Written as DNA, the CDR3 is TGCAGTGCTAGAAAACTCGGGAGAACTGCTACAGATACGCAGTATTTT. The chain couples TRBV20-1 to TRBJ2-3; D is perhaps TRBD2 (6 bases). This CDR3 spans 16 amino acids. The V gene's germline CDR1 is DFQATT and CDR2 SNEGSKA (reference sequence). Deletions cut 2 bases from V and 3 bases from J, with 18 bases between.

V is TRBV24-1 and J is TRBJ2-3, with 8 bases identical to TRBD2. Germline values: CDR1 KGHDR, CDR2 SFDVKD. Losses at the gene ends were 7 bases for V and 1 base for J; bases not matched to a gene: 6. The CDR3 covers 15 residues. Here the CDR3 DNA reads TGTGCCACCAGCCCCTACGGGGGGGGCACAGATACGCAGTATTTT. It codes for CATSPYGGGTDTQYF.

This clonotype was found many times. The chain combines TRBV5-1 with TRBJ2-1; D remains ambiguous. Between the trimmed V and J ends, which lost 5 bases and 1 base, there was a span of 4 bases. The CDR3 has 12 residues. The germline CDR1 and CDR2 sequences are SGHRS and YFSETQ. This CDR3 is CASRLSYNEQFF. In DNA form, the CDR3 reads TGCGCCAGCAGACTATCCTACAATGAGCAGTTCTTC. Supplemented by reference TRBV5-1 and TRBJ2-1, the full variable domain reads KAGVTQTPRYLIKTRGQQVTLSCSPISGHRSVSWYQQTPGQGLQFLFEYFSETQRNKGNFPGRFSGRQFSNSRSEMNVSTLELGDSALYLCASRLSYNEQFFGPGTRLTVL.

This clonotype has only a few counts. The chain employs TRBV11-3 and TRBJ1-6; TRBD1 matches at 9 bases. Trimming removed 5 bases from V and 4 bases from J; junction bases left unmatched: 3. Looked up from germline, CDR1 is SGHNT and CDR2 is YENEEA. The CDR3 extends over 15 amino acids. The CDR3 bases are TGTGCCAGCAGCCGACAGGGGGTTTATAATTCACCCCTCCACTTT. Protein product: CASSRQGVYNSPLHF.

The rearrangement links TRBV7-6 to TRBJ1-1; 7 bases agree with TRBD1. Germline V lookup: CDR1 SGHVS, CDR2 FNYEAQ. J was trimmed by 4 bases and V by 1 base; bases with no gene match: 3. The CDR3 length is 14 residues. CDR3 coding DNA: TGTGCCAGCAGCTTAGAGGGGGCCGCCACTGAAGCTTTCTTT. Protein sequence: CASSLEGAATEAFF.

In this sample, this clonotype turned up many times. This sequence joins TRBV29-1 and TRBJ2-7; TRBD2 aligns across 13 bases. The CDR3 covers 17 residues. Trimming cost V 3 bases and J 6 bases; bases outside gene matches: 14. Germline lookup yields CDR1 SQVTM and CDR2 ANQGSEA. CDR3 nucleotide sequence: TGCAGCGTTGATGGGACTAGCGGGACGACCGCCCTGGGCGAGCAGTACTTC. Translated: CSVDGTSGTTALGEQYF.

This clonotype appeared once. The chain joins TRBV29-1 to TRBJ1-2, with D possibly matching TRBD1 (5 bases). Trimming cost V 4 bases and J 8 bases, with 11 bases left between them. The CDR3 runs to 11 residues. Germline assignment: CDR1 SQVTM and CDR2 ANQGSEA. The CDR3 region is CSVVSQGGYTF. DNA for the CDR3: TGCAGCGTTGTGTCGCAGGGAGGCTACACCTTC.

This clonotype was detected many times. V gene TRBV20-1 combines with J gene TRBJ2-1; 7 bases are shared with TRBD1. V lost 4 bases, J lost 3 bases, and 6 bases stayed unmatched. CDR3 length: 14 amino acids. Germline V gene sequence: CDR1 DFQATT, CDR2 SNEGSKA (reference sequence). The CDR3 region is CSAKVTGHYNEQFF. CDR3 coding DNA: TGCAGTGCTAAGGTGACAGGGCACTACAATGAGCAGTTCTTC.

As concerns this clonotype: This may be a read error: a much more frequent sequence differs by one nucleotide. The chain uses TRBV10-3 and TRBJ2-1; D is ambiguous. The end of the DNA aligns better with TRBJ2-7, so the J call may be wrong. The CDR3 sequence is 15 residues long. Germline V CDR1 and CDR2: ENHRY, SYGVKD. The CDR3 nucleotides read TGTGCCATCAGTGAGTCCAGCGAAAAATACAATGAGCAGTACTTC. It yields the protein CAISESSEKYNEQYF.

This clonotype has only a few counts. A single base separates this from a much larger clone, so it may be a read error. The chain joins TRBV12-3 or TRBV12-4 to TRBJ1-5, with TRBD1 matching over 9 bases. V was clipped by 6 bases and J by 5 bases; unmatched bases: 2. The CDR3 extends over 13 amino acids. The CDR3 region is CASRRQGDQPQHF. The CDR3 DNA is TGTGCCAGCAGGAGACAGGGGGATCAGCCCCAGCATTTT.

This clonotype was observed many times. This chain links TRBV20-1 with TRBJ2-7, with 9 bases that match TRBD1. CDR1 and CDR2 from the germline V gene are DFQATT and SNEGSKA (reference sequence). The CDR3 is 13 amino acids. J lost 6 bases, V lost 5 bases, and 8 bases had no gene match. The CDR3 DNA sequence: TGCAGTGCTGGTCGGACAGGGGTGTCCGAGCAGTACTTC. Residues: CSAGRTGVSEQYF.